A selection of T cell receptor beta chains follows, all from one sample in a study of human T cells and chemical hapten exposure. TCRdb re-called the RACE reads through MiXCR, storing one row per CDR3 protein. The sample includes some 180,000 distinct CDR3 sequences, about a fifth of them seen just once. The sequencing used whole blood, collected in connection with sensitization to the hapten diphenylcyclopropenone (DPC). The receptor source for this set is a woman aged 50 to 65 with alopecia areata. Some clones in this sample may be carry-over from other donors' samples. The CDR3 runs from the conserved cysteine through the conserved F or W. The D gene is left open where the match is weak. Not every row has a clone size; where given, it reads once, few, many or a size class.

>TRBV24-1|few|TRBJ1-5|-
CATSDLPPDEGNQPQHF
TGTGCCACCAGTGATTTGCCACCGGATGAGGGCAATCAGCCCCAGCATTTT
>TRBV11-2|few|TRBJ2-2|TRBD1
CASSPRTGVPGELFF
TGTGCCAGCAGCCCCCGGACAGGGGTTCCCGGGGAGCTGTTTTTT
>TRBV20-1|-|TRBJ1-1|-
CSARGRVYTEAFF
TGCAGTGCTAGAGGCAGGGTGTATACTGAAGCTTTCTTT
>TRBV29-1|few|TRBJ1-4|-
CSAREPTNEKLFF
TGCAGCGCCAGAGAACCAACTAATGAAAAACTGTTTTTT
>TRBV10-2|-|TRBJ1-5|TRBD1
CASSEVLTGADQPQHF
TGCGCCAGCAGTGAGGTTTTAACAGGGGCAGATCAGCCCCAGCATTTT
>TRBV20-1|-|TRBJ2-7|TRBD1
CSATAPGQGREQYF
TGCAGTGCAACAGCACCGGGACAGGGTCGCGAGCAGTACTTC
>TRBV6-6|-|TRBJ2-7|-
CASSLARVGVYEQYF
TGTGCCAGCAGCCTCGCCCGGGTTGGTGTCTACGAGCAGTACTTC
>TRBV7-9|-|TRBJ1-2|TRBD1
CASSPRQGHYGYTF
TGTGCCAGCAGCCCACGACAGGGACACTATGGCTACACCTTC
>TRBV5-1|-|TRBJ2-3|-
CASSLRGGRSTDTQYF
TGCGCCAGCAGCTTGCGGGGCGGTCGCTCCACAGATACGCAGTATTTT
>TRBV10-2|few|TRBJ1-5|-
CASKEGGEGQPQHF
TGCGCCAGCAAAGAGGGGGGGGAGGGTCAGCCCCAGCATTTT
>TRBV6-6|-|TRBJ1-2|-
CASSYLAAYGYTF
TGTGCCAGCAGTTACTTGGCGGCCTATGGCTACACCTTC
>TRBV10-3|few|TRBJ2-7|-
CAISVGSGSSYEQYF
TGTGCCATCAGTGTGGGGAGTGGGAGCTCCTACGAGCAGTACTTC
>TRBV29-1|few|TRBJ2-2|-
CSARERGANTGELFF
TGCAGCGCTCGAGAGCGTGGGGCGAACACCGGGGAGCTGTTTTTT
>TRBV7-9|few|TRBJ2-2|-
CASNRGTGELFF
TGTGCCAGCAATAGGGGAACCGGGGAGCTGTTTTTT
>TRBV27|-|TRBJ2-5|TRBD2
CASSLTSGSRQETQYF
TGTGCCAGCAGTTTGACTAGCGGGAGTCGTCAAGAGACCCAGTACTTC
>TRBV3-1|once|TRBJ2-5|-
CASSQVIQETQYF
TGTGCCAGCAGCCAAGTAATCCAAGAGACCCAGTACTTC
>TRBV20-1|-|TRBJ1-4|-
CSARAGGEKLFF
TGCAGTGCTAGAGCAGGTGGAGAAAAACTGTTTTTT
>TRBV13|few|TRBJ2-4|-
CASSRRLAQGLAKNIQYF
TGTGCCAGCAGCCGCAGGTTGGCCCAAGGTCTAGCCAAAAACATTCAGTACTTC
>TRBV27|-|TRBJ1-1|-
CASRPGQQLSDTEAFF
TGTGCCAGCAGACCGGGACAACAGCTTTCGGACACTGAAGCTTTCTTT
>TRBV6-5|few|TRBJ2-2|-
CASSPGDRESGELFF
TGTGCCAGCAGTCCGGGAGATCGTGAATCCGGGGAGCTGTTTTTT
>TRBV14|-|TRBJ2-7|-
CASSQEAKQYF
TGTGCCAGCAGCCAGGAGGCGAAGCAGTACTTC
>TRBV20-1|few|TRBJ2-2|-
CSARAGYTGELFF
TGCAGTGCCAGGGCGGGATATACCGGGGAGCTGTTTTTT
>TRBV11-2|-|TRBJ1-5|-
CASSLRVYYNQPQHF
TGTGCCAGCAGCTTGCGGGTCTATTACAATCAGCCCCAGCATTTT
>TRBV28|few|TRBJ1-6|-
CASSLGHGGQNSPLHF
TGTGCCAGCAGTTTGGGCCACGGGGGGCAAAATTCACCCCTCCACTTT
>TRBV20-1|few|TRBJ2-7|TRBD2
CSARSPSGSSYEQYF
TGCAGTGCTAGAAGCCCTAGCGGTTCAAGCTACGAGCAGTACTTC
>TRBV20-1|few|TRBJ2-1|-
CSAERDSTNEQFF
TGCAGTGCGGAACGGGACTCCACGAATGAGCAGTTCTTC
>TRBV6-1|-|TRBJ1-5|-
CASSDRERQPQHF
TGTGCCAGCAGTGACCGGGAACGCCAGCCCCAGCATTTT
>TRBV10-3|few|TRBJ2-1|-
CAISERDFYNEQFF
TGTGCCATCAGTGAAAGGGACTTCTACAATGAGCAGTTCTTC
>TRBV20-1|-|TRBJ2-1|TRBD2
CSAGLLADVYNEQFF
TGCAGTGCTGGATTACTAGCGGATGTCTACAATGAGCAGTTCTTC
>TRBV10-2|-|TRBJ1-4|-
CASSKSSGQVDEKLFF
TGCGCCAGCAGTAAATCCTCGGGGCAAGTAGACGAAAAACTGTTTTTT
>TRBV29-1|-|TRBJ2-7|TRBD1
CSVAAGGSYEQYF
TGCAGCGTTGCGGCAGGGGGATCCTACGAGCAGTACTTC
>TRBV24-1|-|TRBJ2-3|TRBD2
CATSVGGGSTDTQYF
TGTGCCACCAGTGTCGGCGGGGGGAGCACAGATACGCAGTATTTT
>TRBV24-1|few|TRBJ2-1|-
CATSDSDRTYNEQFF
TGTGCCACCAGTGATTCGGACAGAACCTACAATGAGCAGTTCTTC
>TRBV7-9|-|TRBJ2-7|TRBD1
CASSGQGVGYEQYF
TGTGCCAGCAGCGGACAGGGTGTTGGCTACGAGCAGTACTTC
>TRBV28|few|TRBJ1-1|TRBD1
CASGLSGTAIEAFF
TGTGCCAGCGGGCTCTCCGGGACAGCCATTGAAGCTTTCTTT
>TRBV10-3|few|TRBJ1-6|TRBD1
CAIRNMGQAASPLHF
TGTGCCATCAGAAACATGGGACAGGCAGCCTCACCCCTCCACTTT
>TRBV4-2|many|TRBJ1-5|-
CASSQGAGDQPQHF
TGTGCCAGCAGTCAAGGGGCGGGGGATCAGCCCCAGCATTTT